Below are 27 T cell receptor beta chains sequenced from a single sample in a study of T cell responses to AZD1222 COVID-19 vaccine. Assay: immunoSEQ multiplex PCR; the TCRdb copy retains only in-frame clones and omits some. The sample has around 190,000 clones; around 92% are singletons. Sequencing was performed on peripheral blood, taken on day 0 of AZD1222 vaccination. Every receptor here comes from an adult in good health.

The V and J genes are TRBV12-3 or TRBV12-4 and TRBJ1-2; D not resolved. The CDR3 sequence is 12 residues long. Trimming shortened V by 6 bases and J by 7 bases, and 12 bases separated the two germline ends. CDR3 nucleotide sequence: TGTGCCAGCAGCCCCAGACAATCTGGCTACACCTTC. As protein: CASSPRQSGYTF.

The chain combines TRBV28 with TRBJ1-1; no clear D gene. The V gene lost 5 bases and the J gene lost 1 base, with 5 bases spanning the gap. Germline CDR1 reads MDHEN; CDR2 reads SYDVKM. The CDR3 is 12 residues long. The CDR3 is CASSLQNTEAFF. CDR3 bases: TGTGCCAGCAGTCTGCAGAACACTGAAGCTTTCTTT.

The CDR3 DNA reads TGTGCCAGTAGTTTGGGGTTTAATCAGCCCCAGCATTTT. It encodes CASSLGFNQPQHF. V and J are TRBV19 and TRBJ1-5, with D unresolved. In germline, CDR1 is LNHDA, CDR2 SQIVND (reference sequence). The CDR3 length is 13 residues. The germline V and J ends were trimmed by 5 bases and 4 bases, with 9 bases remaining between them.

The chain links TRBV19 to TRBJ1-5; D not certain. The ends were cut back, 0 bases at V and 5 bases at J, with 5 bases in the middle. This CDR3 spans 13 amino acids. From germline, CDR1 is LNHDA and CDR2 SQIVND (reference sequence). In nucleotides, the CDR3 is TGTGCCAGTAGTATAGAGGCATATCAGCCCCAGCATTTT. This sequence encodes CASSIEAYQPQHF.

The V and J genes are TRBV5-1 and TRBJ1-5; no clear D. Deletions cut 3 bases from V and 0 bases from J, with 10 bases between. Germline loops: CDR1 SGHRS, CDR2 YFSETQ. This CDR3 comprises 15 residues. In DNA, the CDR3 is TGCGCCAGCAGCTCGGACGGTGATAGCAATCAGCCCCAGCATTTT. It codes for CASSSDGDSNQPQHF.

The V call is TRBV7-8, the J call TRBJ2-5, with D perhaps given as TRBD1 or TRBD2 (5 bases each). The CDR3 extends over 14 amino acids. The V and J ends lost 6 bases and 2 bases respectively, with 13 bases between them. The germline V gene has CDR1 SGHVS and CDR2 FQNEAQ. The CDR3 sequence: CASRQRWGQETQYF. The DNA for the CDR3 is TGTGCCAGCAGACAGCGGTGGGGGCAAGAGACCCAGTACTTC.

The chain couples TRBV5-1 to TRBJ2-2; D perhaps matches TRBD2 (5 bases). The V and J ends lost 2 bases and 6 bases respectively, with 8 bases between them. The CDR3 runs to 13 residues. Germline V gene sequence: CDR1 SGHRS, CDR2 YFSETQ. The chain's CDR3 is CASSFGVAGELFF. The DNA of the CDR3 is TGCGCCAGCAGCTTCGGGGTTGCCGGGGAGCTGTTTTTT. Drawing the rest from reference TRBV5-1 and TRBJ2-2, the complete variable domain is KAGVTQTPRYLIKTRGQQVTLSCSPISGHRSVSWYQQTPGQGLQFLFEYFSETQRNKGNFPGRFSGRQFSNSRSEMNVSTLELGDSALYLCASSFGVAGELFFGEGSRLTVL.

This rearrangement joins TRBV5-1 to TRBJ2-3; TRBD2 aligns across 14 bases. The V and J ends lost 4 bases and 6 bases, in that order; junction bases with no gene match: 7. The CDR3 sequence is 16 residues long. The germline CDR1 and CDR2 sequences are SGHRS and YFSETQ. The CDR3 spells CASSGTSGGSWDTQYF. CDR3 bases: TGCGCCAGCAGCGGGACTAGCGGGGGATCGTGGGATACGCAGTATTTT.

The CDR3 region is CASSQASGTHQETQYF. In DNA form, the CDR3 reads TGTGCCAGCAGCCAAGCTAGCGGGACTCACCAAGAGACCCAGTACTTC. This chain uses TRBV4-2 with TRBJ2-5; 9 nucleotides agree with TRBD2. V was clipped by 1 base and J by 0 bases; unmatched bases: 3. Germline lookup yields CDR1 LGHNA and CDR2 YNFKEQ. The CDR3 is 16 residues long.

The CDR3 nucleotides are TGTGCCAGTAGTAAACTAGCGGGGGGCTACGAGCAGTACTTC. This encodes CASSKLAGGYEQYF. The chain employs TRBV19 and TRBJ2-7; 12 nucleotides line up with TRBD2. Trimming cost V 4 bases and J 3 bases; bases outside gene matches: 1. In germline, CDR1 is LNHDA, CDR2 SQIVND (reference sequence). CDR3 length equals 14 residues. The full variable domain, completed using reference TRBV19 and TRBJ2-7, is DGGITQSPKYLFRKEGQNVTLSCEQNLNHDAMYWYRQDPGQGLRLIYYSQIVNDFQKGDIAEGYSVSREKKESFPLTVTSAQKNPTAFYLCASSKLAGGYEQYFGPGTRLTVT.

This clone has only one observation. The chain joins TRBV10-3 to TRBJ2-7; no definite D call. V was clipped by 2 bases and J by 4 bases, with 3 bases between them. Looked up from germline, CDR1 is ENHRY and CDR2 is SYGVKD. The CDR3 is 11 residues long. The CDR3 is CAISETYEQYF. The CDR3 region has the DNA TGTGCCATCAGTGAGACGTACGAGCAGTACTTC.

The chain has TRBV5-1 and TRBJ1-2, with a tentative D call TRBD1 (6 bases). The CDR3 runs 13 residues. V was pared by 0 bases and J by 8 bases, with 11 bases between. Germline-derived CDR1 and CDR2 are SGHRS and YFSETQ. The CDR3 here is CASSLVSGDGYTF. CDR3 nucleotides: TGCGCCAGCAGCTTGGTTTCAGGGGACGGCTACACCTTC.

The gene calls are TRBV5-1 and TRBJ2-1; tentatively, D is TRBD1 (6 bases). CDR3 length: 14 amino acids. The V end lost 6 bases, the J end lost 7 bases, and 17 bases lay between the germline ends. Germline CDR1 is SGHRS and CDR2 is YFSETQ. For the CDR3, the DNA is TGCGCCAGCACTCTACAGGGAACTTTAAATGAGCAGTTCTTC. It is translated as CASTLQGTLNEQFF.

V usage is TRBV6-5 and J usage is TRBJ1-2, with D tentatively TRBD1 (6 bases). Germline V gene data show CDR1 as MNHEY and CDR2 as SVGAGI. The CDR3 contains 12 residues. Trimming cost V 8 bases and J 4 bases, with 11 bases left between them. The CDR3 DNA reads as TGTGCCAGCTCGACAGGCCTCTATGGCTACACCTTC. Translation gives CASSTGLYGYTF.

CDR3 sequence: CASSLPGTFDGYTF. The DNA of the CDR3 is TGTGCCAGCAGCTTGCCAGGGACATTCGATGGCTACACCTTC. The chain combines TRBV5-5 with TRBJ1-2, with D possibly matching TRBD1 (6 bases). CDR3 length: 14 residues. V lost 1 base to trimming and J lost 6 bases, with 13 bases between them. CDR1 and CDR2 (germline): SGHKS, YYEKEE (reference sequence). The full variable domain, its missing parts supplied by reference TRBV5-5 and TRBJ1-2, is DAGVTQSPTHLIKTRGQQVTLRCSPISGHKSVSWYQQVLGQGPQFIFQYYEKEERGRGNFPDRFSARQFPNYSSELNVNALLLGDSALYLCASSLPGTFDGYTFGSGTRLTVV.

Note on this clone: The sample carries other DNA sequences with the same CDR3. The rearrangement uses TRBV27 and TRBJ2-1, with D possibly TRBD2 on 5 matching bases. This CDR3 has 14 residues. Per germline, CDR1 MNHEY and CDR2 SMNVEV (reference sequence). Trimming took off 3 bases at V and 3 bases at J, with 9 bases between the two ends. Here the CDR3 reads CASSFGGSYNEQFF. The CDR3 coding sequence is TGTGCCAGCAGTTTTGGAGGCAGCTACAATGAGCAGTTCTTC.

DNA for the CDR3: TGTGCCAGCAGCCCCCCCGGGACAGGGGGTTGGACCCAGTACTTC. Its translation: CASSPPGTGGWTQYF. The chain links TRBV3-1 (or the pseudogene TRBV3-2) to TRBJ2-5; 11 bases line up with TRBD1. CDR1 and CDR2 from the germline V gene are LGHDT and YNNKEL (reference sequence). Trimming took 4 bases from V and 7 from J; bases not matched to a gene: 8. This CDR3 region has 15 residues.

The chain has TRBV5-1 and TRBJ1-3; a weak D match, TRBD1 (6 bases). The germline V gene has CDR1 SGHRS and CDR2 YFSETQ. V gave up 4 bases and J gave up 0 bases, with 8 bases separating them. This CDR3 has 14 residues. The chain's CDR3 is CASSEGGSGNTIYF. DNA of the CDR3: TGCGCCAGCAGCGAGGGGGGCTCTGGAAACACCATATATTTT.

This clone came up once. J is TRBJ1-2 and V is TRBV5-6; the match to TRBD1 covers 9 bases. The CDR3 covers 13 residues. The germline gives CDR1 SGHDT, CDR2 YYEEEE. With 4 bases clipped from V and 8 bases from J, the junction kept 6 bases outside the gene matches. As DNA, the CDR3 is TGTGCCAGCAGCAACCGACAGGGGGGCGGCTACACCTTC. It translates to CASSNRQGGGYTF.

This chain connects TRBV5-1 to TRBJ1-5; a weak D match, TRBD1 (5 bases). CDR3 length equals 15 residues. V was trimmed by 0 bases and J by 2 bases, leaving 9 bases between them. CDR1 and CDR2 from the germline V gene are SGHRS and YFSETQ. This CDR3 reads CASSLGGIGNQPQHF. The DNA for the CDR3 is TGCGCCAGCAGCTTGGGGGGGATAGGCAATCAGCCCCAGCATTTT. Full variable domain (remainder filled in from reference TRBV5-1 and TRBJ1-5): KAGVTQTPRYLIKTRGQQVTLSCSPISGHRSVSWYQQTPGQGLQFLFEYFSETQRNKGNFPGRFSGRQFSNSRSEMNVSTLELGDSALYLCASSLGGIGNQPQHFGDGTRLSIL.

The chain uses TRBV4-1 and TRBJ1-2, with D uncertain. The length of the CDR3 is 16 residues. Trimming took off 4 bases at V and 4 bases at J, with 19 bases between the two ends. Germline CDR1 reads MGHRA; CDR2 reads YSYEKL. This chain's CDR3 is CASSPLGVASGYGYTF. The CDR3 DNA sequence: TGCGCCAGCAGCCCACTGGGAGTAGCGAGTGGCTATGGCTACACCTTC.

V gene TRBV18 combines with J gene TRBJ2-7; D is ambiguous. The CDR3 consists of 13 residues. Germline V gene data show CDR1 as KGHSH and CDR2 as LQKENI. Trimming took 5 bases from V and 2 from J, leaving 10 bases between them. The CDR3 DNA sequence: TGTGCCAGCTCAGCTACTGATACCTACGAGCAGTACTTC. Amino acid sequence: CASSATDTYEQYF.

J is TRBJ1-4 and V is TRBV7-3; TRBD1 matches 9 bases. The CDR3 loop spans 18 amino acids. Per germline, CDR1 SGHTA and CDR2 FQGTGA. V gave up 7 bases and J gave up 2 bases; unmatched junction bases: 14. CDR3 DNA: TGTGCCAGCAACAACCGGGACAGGGCGACTGGGACTAATGAAAAACTGTTTTTT. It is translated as CASNNRDRATGTNEKLFF.

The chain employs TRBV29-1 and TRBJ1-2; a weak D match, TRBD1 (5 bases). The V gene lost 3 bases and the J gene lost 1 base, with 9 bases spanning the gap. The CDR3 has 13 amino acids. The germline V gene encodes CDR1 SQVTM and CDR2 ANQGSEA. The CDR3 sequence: CSVDWGFNYGYTF. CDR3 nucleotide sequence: TGCAGCGTTGATTGGGGGTTTAACTATGGCTACACCTTC.

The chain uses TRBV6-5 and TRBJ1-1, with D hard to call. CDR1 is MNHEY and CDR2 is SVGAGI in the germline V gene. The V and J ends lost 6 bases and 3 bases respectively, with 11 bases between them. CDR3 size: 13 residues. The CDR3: CASSLWGHTEAFF. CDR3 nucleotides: TGTGCCAGCAGCCTGTGGGGTCACACTGAAGCTTTCTTT.

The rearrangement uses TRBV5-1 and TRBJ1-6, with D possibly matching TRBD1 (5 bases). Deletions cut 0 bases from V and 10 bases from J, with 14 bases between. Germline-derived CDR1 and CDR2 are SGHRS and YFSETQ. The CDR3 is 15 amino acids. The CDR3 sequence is CASSLGPAAGSPLHF. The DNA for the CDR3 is TGCGCCAGCAGCTTGGGGCCCGCAGCAGGGTCACCCCTCCACTTT.

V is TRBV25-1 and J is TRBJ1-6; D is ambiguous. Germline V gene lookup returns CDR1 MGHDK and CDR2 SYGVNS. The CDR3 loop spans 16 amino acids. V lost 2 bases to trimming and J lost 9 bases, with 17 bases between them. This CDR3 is CASSETGWWEGSPLHF. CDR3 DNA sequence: TGTGCCAGCAGTGAAACGGGGTGGTGGGAGGGTTCACCCCTCCACTTT.